This note documents a single TCR beta chain sequence. The sample comes from a study of CD8 T cells in Susac syndrome. CD8+ and CD4+ T cells taken from blood had their TCR beta sequenced. The study used healthy donors as controls matched for age and sex. V lost 3 bases to trimming and J lost 2 bases, with 16 bases between them. Germline CDR1 and CDR2: KGHSH and LQKENI. The CDR3 totals 16 residues. Reverse transcription of about 0.45 to 1 ug RNA was performed with random hexamers. Amplification of TCR beta CDR3 was carried out by immunoSEQ multiplex PCR, which covered 54 Vbeta and 13 Jbeta segments. TCRdb reprocessed the immunoSEQ multiplex PCR reads with MiXCR, giving one entry per CDR3 protein. The repertoire includes roughly 120,000 distinct CDR3 sequences, around 94% of them detected once, and around 0.078% sits in the top ten.

The sequence derives from a human donor in good health. Specimen: CD4+ T cells from PBMCs. The chain couples TRBV18 to TRBJ1-2; D gene ambiguous. CDR3 nucleotides: TGTGCCAGCTCACCGGTGGGTTTAACGCCCAACTATGGCTACACCTTC. It yields the protein CASSPVGLTPNYGYTF.